The present TCR beta chain was sequenced within a study of blood T cells in healthy people across ages. This clonotype was seen once. The CDR3 spans 16 residues. Per germline, CDR1 SGHVS and CDR2 FNYEAQ. Losses at the gene ends were 5 bases for V and 7 bases for J; bases not matched to a gene: 15. Primers used in a second PCR of roughly 6 to 11 cycles were a sample-barcoded 5' primer and a J-beta primer mix. Each single sample gave us at least 2.5 million CDR3-containing paired-end reads. One entry per CDR3 protein results from TCRdb running MiXCR on the 5' RACE reads. The sample lists fewer than 600,000 distinct CDR3 sequences, about 28% occurring once. Separately, the same data were catalogued under a study of T cells of mothers and their children. As that report states: Reads obtained per mother exceeded 8 million TCR beta CDR3 reads, with 3 million to 3.5 million obtained per child.

This sequence joins TRBV7-6 and TRBJ1-1; 8 nucleotides match TRBD1. The receptor's source is a boy between 2 and 10 years old in good health. The sample was blood. The CDR3 loop is CASSLDRGGVISEAFF. The CDR3 region has the DNA TGTGCCAGCAGCCTAGACAGGGGTGGGGTAATAAGTGAAGCTTTCTTT.